This paragraph reports one T cell receptor beta chain. This specimen belongs to a study of blood T cell repertoires in COVID-19. TCRdb's copy holds only in-frame clones and misses some; the assay was immunoSEQ multiplex PCR. The table has about 270,000 clones, around 90% seen once; the top ten hold around 1%. With 7 bases removed from V and 2 bases from J, the gap between germline ends came to 10 bases. Looked up from germline, CDR1 is SQVTM and CDR2 is ANQGSEA. The CDR3 length is 12 residues. The chain uses TRBV29-1 and TRBJ2-3; D is uncertain. The TCR was taken from a woman aged 25 to 39 who had recovered from COVID-19. The sequencing input was PBMCs or T cells enriched from blood (not recorded which). CDR3 protein: CSAPLATDTQYF. The CDR3 nucleotides are TGCAGCGCTCCCTTGGCCACAGATACGCAGTATTTT.